Reported below is one TCR beta chain. The antigen this receptor binds is unknown. The sample holds no much larger clone one base away, and base qualities are not on file. The cohort was made up of approximately 670 healthy bone marrow donors. At the time of sampling, all cohort members were nominally healthy, though unrecorded immune exposures were likely present. The donor tested CMV seropositive and was one of the 289 seropositive cohort members. A peripheral blood sample was collected from each donor, and TCR beta sequencing was performed on peripheral blood mononuclear cells. Genomic DNA extraction from the blood cell samples was performed with the Qiagen DNeasy Blood Extraction Kit. This specimen comes from a study of cytomegalovirus exposure and HLA in healthy donors (dated by TCRdb to between 2016 and 2019). Looking at the study overall: In an earlier analysis of approximately 640 of the donors, 276 Gb of sequence data and 90 million to 130 million unique TCR beta sequences from 180 million or so T cells were reported. An early release that covered more than 550 HLA-typed donors contained approximately 300 gigabases of sequencing data and 65 million to 100 million unique TCR sequences. Of the approximately 400 genotyped donors, 80% to 90% were placed in the genetic ancestry cluster associated with self-reported Caucasian donors. The aim of the study was to test whether cataloging public T cell receptors could identify signatures of past pathogen exposure. Using immunosequencing, the study profiled T cell repertoires from about 650 subjects and related those repertoires to cytomegalovirus serostatus. Along with the approximately 670-subject first cohort, a separate validation cohort of 120 different subjects was used. The study combined high-throughput TCR immunosequencing, statistical association of individual TCRs with disease status, and machine learning to predict cytomegalovirus infection status. A later analysis re-analyzed previously published TCR beta repertoires from 660 or so donors and added high-resolution HLA genotyping to study TCR occurrence patterns. Rather than using new phenotypic data, the later analysis identified candidate immune exposures from TCR beta sequences and from how often those sequences occurred across donors. To decide whether each TCR beta V gene segment behaved as functional or pseudogenic, an earlier analysis of some 570 of the donors relied on high-throughput TCR beta sequencing. Donor age, sex, ethnicity and CMV serostatus were compiled alongside the repertoire data. A later genetic analysis used genome-wide SNP genotypes for about 55% of the 666 donors, treating that subset as a discovery cohort. All discovery cohort repertoires had been generated on a single sequencing platform. HLA typing included class I and class II loci at four-digit resolution. Typing coverage differed by locus: A, B, C, DRB1 and DQB1 were typed in about 629-630 donors, DQA1 in approximately 520, DPA1 in around 600, and DPB1 in about 450. Roughly 5 DR-DQ haplotypes were handled as single units for association and clustering, since linkage in the cohort was strong. Across roughly 420 genotyped donors of the cohort, an average of about 240,000 unique TCR beta nucleotide sequences per donor were sequenced, and roughly a sixth of those sequences were non-productive. Paper-wide results and their limitations: A later analysis found that most CMV-associated TCR beta chains appeared HLA-restricted, with HLA associations seemingly driven largely by CMV exposure. The classifier was reported to diagnose cytomegalovirus status with high specificity and sensitivity in both the original and validation cohorts. When HLA alleles, especially DR and DQ, strongly co-occurred, TCR associations were difficult to assign to individual alleles. A later analysis found that TCR association rates varied across HLA loci, with DRB1 alleles showing the most associated TCRs and HLA-C alleles the fewest. Linkage disequilibrium might explain the correlated functional status among segregating V segments, but an unknown experimental factor could not be excluded. In an earlier analysis of some 500 of the donors, most TCR beta V segments appeared in productive rearrangements about 87% or about 30% of the time, broadly matching IMGT annotations. Because counts were too low, around 18 rarely observed V segments, including chromosome 9 orphons, were left out of the earlier analysis of a few hundred of the donors. An association between a missense DCLRE1C variant and V-gene and J-gene trimming of TCR beta chains was found in a later genetic analysis and replicated in an independent cohort. A later analysis associated 16,951 TCR beta sequences with specific HLA alleles at a false discovery rate of 0.05. A few of the identified cytomegalovirus-associated TCR beta chains were confirmed in vitro to be specific for cytomegalovirus antigens. In this cohort, only TCR beta chains were sequenced, and detectable features were limited by the absence of alpha or paired-chain data. Presence/absence analyses assumed roughly uniform sequencing depth across donors, an assumption that may not hold. Because HLA typing was unavailable for some donors at each locus, only the typed subset was used in association tests. In a later analysis, several top co-occurrence clusters were reported to appear linked to parvovirus B19, influenza, CMV and Epstein-Barr virus. The only immune exposure information available for the cohort was CMV serostatus. Across donors, most TCR sequences were observed very rarely, whereas some public TCRs were present in many individuals. In a later genetic analysis, fewer N-insertions in productive TCRs were reported among donors in an Asian-associated ancestry cluster than the roughly 710-donor mean. In the study, around 160 TCR beta chains were listed as associated with cytomegalovirus. A later analysis found that HLA-associated TCR beta chains were more clonally expanded and had lower generation probabilities than equally common non-associated chains. It was suggested by the authors that the approach could potentially be generalized to other disease states and immunological phenotypes. A further reported finding was that TCR beta sequences accurately predicted the HLA-A and HLA-B alleles for most subjects in the first cohort. Some IMGT-functional V segments, including TRBV6-2 and TRBV6-3, could not be told apart with the 87-base-pair reads, so those segments were excluded. A cluster of highly shared sequence variants was judged likely to be a technical artifact of the sequencing pipeline.

Measured from the cysteine to the phenylalanine, the CDR3 is 17 residues long. The entry retains the CDR3 DNA only, 51 bases that are in frame from base 1. Receptor amplification or capture employed the immunoSEQ multiplex PCR assay. For the multiplex PCR, a mixture combining 60 forward primers for TCR Vbeta segments and 13 reverse primers for TCR Jbeta segments was used. A multiplex PCR assay on genomic DNA amplified the CDR3 region of rearranged TCR beta genes. The Illumina HiSeq System was used to sequence the amplified TCR beta libraries as 87-base-pair reads. In the original analysis: Across the roughly 600 repertoires, a later analysis counted tens of millions of unique TCR beta chains, 9 million to 14 million of which were shared by at least two donors. To remove PCR and sequencing errors, raw reads were error-corrected and collapsed into unique sequences using a nearest-neighbor algorithm that merged closely related sequences. V, D and J gene segments were assigned by aligning CDR3 sequences to IMGT reference sequences. For a sequence to be retained, a match of at least six nucleotides was required to both a V gene segment and a J gene segment. Rearrangements were classified as productive when the CDR3 lacked stop codons and remained in frame with V and J, and all other rearrangements were classified as non-productive. CDR3 was defined according to IMGT convention as the region running from the second conserved V-encoded cysteine to the conserved J-encoded phenylalanine. In an earlier analysis of around 570 of the donors, sequences lacking an unambiguous match to a single V gene segment were excluded. An earlier analysis of several hundred of the donors called V segments functional above 56.7% productive rearrangements and segregating when the between-donor standard deviation exceeded 5%. A statistical classification framework was built for diagnosing cytomegalovirus status from the catalog of TCR beta chain sequences. V and J gene assignment, in a later analysis, came from comparing TCR nucleotide sequences with IMGT/GENE-DB human TR gene sequences. In a later analysis, CDR3 sequences and most-parsimonious VDJ recombination scenarios were assigned using the TCRdist pipeline. In a later analysis, every TCR beta chain was defined by the combination of its CDR3 amino acid sequence and its V-gene family, and reads without a unique V-gene family were dropped. To address suspected cross-contamination and a sequencing artifact, a later analysis removed over 500 highly shared, low-generation-probability nucleotide sequences. In a later analysis, a clonal expansion index for each public chain was calculated from normalized within-repertoire ranks of inferred template counts. A later analysis computed generation probabilities with a VDJ recombination model fitted to out-of-frame rearrangements, and checked the results against IGoR. A later analysis scored TCR-TCR, TCR-HLA and TCR-CMV co-occurrence with hypergeometric tests, applying a repertoire-size bias correction to TCR pairs. In a later analysis, false discovery rates were estimated by permuting HLA or CMV assignments 20 times. In a later analysis, co-occurring TCRs were grouped using DBSCAN, with TCRdist sequence similarity added in when clustering inside HLA-allele-positive subsets. For co-occurrence clustering, repertoires with fewer than 30,000 or more than 120,000 public chains were excluded, along with four to six repertoires with anomalous nucleotide sharing. Drawn from immuneACCESS, this table holds only the in-frame rearrangements with V and J called that TCRdb kept. Clones are partly lost; checked studies trace under half to an unresolved V gene and leave the rest unexplained. The D gene and trimming were derived from the DNA, and the V and J assignments and clone size from that table. Recorded for this sample are about 160,000 clones; roughly 70% of them occurred a single time. The ten largest clones represent approximately 3% of the sample.

This TCR was sampled from a woman aged 50 to 65 in good health and CMV-seropositive. The sequencing input was PBMCs. This sequence uses TRBV21-1 and TRBJ2-7; TRBD1, as called in the table, went unchecked against the DNA. TRBV21-1 is marked as a pseudogene. In nucleotides, the sequence is TGTGCCAGCAGCAAAGACAGTCCGCGGACAGCCTCCTCCGAGCAGTACTTC. Its product reads: CASSKDSPRTASSEQYF.